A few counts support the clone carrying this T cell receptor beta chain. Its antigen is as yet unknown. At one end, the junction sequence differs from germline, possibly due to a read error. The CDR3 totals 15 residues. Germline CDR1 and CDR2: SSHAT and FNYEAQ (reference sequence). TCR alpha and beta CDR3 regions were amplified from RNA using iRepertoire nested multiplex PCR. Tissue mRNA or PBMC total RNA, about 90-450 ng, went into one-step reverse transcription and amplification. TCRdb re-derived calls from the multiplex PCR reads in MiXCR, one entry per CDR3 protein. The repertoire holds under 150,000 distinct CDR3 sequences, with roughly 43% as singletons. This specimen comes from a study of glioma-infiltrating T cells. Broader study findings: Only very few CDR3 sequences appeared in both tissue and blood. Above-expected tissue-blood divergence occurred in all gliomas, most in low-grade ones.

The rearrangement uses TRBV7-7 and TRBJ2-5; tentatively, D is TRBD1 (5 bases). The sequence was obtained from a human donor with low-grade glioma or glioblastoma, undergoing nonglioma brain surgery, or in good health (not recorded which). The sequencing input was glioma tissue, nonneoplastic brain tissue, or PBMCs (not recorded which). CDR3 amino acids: CASSSSPGYEETQYF. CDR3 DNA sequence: TGTGCTAGCAGCTCTTCCCCAGGGTACGAAGAGACCCAGTACTTC.